This T cell receptor (beta chain) appears in the sequencing data of a study of blood T cell dynamics during melanoma immunotherapy. At the level of the study: Metastatic melanoma patients received first-line pembrolizumab or nivolumab plus ipilimumab.

CDR3 length equals 14 residues. Trimming removed 0 bases from V and 7 bases from J, with 7 bases in between. From germline, CDR1 is MGHRA and CDR2 YSYEKL. This sample's time point: week 3, after first cycle of checkpoint inhibitor. Patients with prior systemic cancer treatment, concomitant immunosuppressants, or other active malignancies were excluded. Clones were read by immunoSEQ multiplex PCR, and TCRdb kept only the in-frame ones, dropping some. Seen here are approximately 13,000 clones, about nine tenths observed once, and the top ten hold 5% to 5.5%. The sequences come from blood, collected from a patient treated with checkpoint blockade. The chain joins TRBV4-1 to TRBJ1-6, with D uncertain. The sequence was collected from a human donor with melanoma. The CDR3 loop is CASSQDGENSPLHF. Here the CDR3 DNA reads TGCGCCAGCAGCCAAGATGGGGAAAATTCACCCCTCCACTTT.